The entry below gives a single T cell receptor (beta chain) sequence along with its context. The table came from immunoSEQ multiplex PCR; TCRdb's copy has only in-frame clones and leaves some out. The table shows about 280,000 clones, with approximately 85% occurring only once. This entry is derived from a study of blood T cell repertoires in COVID-19. This CDR3 is built from 12 residues. Per germline, CDR1 SGHTA and CDR2 FQGNSA. The V and J ends lost 5 bases and 0 bases respectively, with 4 bases between them. This receptor was taken from a human donor in a cohort sampled during active COVID-19. The rearrangement links TRBV7-2 to TRBJ1-1; D is ambiguous. The sample taken for sequencing was peripheral blood. CDR3 DNA: TGTGCCAGCAGCCGGGTGAACACTGAAGCTTTCTTT. Translating it yields CASSRVNTEAFF.